The 25 T cell receptor beta chains presented below share a single source sample, sequenced in a study of OX40 agonist ivuxolimab in advanced cancers. Using immunoSEQ multiplex PCR, the repertoire was profiled, and TCRdb retains in-frame clones only, with some absent. This table has about 70,000 clones, around nine tenths appearing once. Sequencing was performed on CD4+ or CD8+ T cells sorted from blood, taken in a trial of the OX40 agonist ivuxolimab. Receptors were obtained from an adult with an advanced solid tumor such as melanoma, head and neck, liver or kidney cancer.

The chain recombines TRBV27 with TRBJ2-2; no definite D call. The V end was cut by 0 bases, the J end by 6 bases, with 5 bases between. Germline-derived CDR1 and CDR2 are MNHEY and SMNVEV (reference sequence). The CDR3 is 13 amino acids. The CDR3 loop is CASSLSIAGELFF. The CDR3 DNA is TGTGCCAGCAGTTTATCGATCGCCGGGGAGCTGTTTTTT.

This rearrangement joins TRBV10-3 to TRBJ2-5, with 7 bases fitting TRBD1. The CDR3 contains 19 residues. The J segment lost 3 bases and the V segment lost 0 bases, leaving 16 bases of the junction unmatched. Germline loops: CDR1 ENHRY, CDR2 SYGVKD. CDR3 in DNA: TGTGCCATCAGTGAGTCAGCGCGAGGAACCGGGACAGTAAAAGAGACCCAGTACTTC. Amino acids: CAISESARGTGTVKETQYF.

The gene calls are TRBV27 and TRBJ1-1; D possibly corresponds to TRBD1 (5 bases). The CDR3 has 13 amino acids. The V gene's germline CDR1 is MNHEY and CDR2 SMNVEV (reference sequence). V was cut by 3 bases and J by 8 bases, with 13 bases left in between. The CDR3 is CASSLLGQGEAFF. The CDR3 nucleotides are TGTGCCAGCAGTTTGCTGGGGCAGGGAGAAGCTTTCTTT.

The chain links TRBV10-1 to TRBJ2-3; possible D gene TRBD2, 5 bases. Per the germline V gene, CDR1 is WNHNN and CDR2 is SYGVQD (reference sequence). CDR3 size: 12 residues. V was shortened by 3 bases and J by 4 bases, with 5 bases between the two germline ends. CDR3 in amino acids: CASSDGADTQYF. In nucleotides, the CDR3 is TGCGCCAGCAGTGACGGGGCAGATACGCAGTATTTT.

The rearrangement joins TRBV27 to TRBJ2-1; D remains ambiguous. Per the germline V gene, CDR1 is MNHEY and CDR2 is SMNVEV (reference sequence). V lost 3 bases to trimming and J lost 9 bases, with 12 bases between them. This CDR3 is built from 13 residues. CDR3 protein: CASSLWVDGEQFF. In DNA form, the CDR3 reads TGTGCCAGCAGTTTGTGGGTCGATGGTGAGCAGTTCTTC.

The rearrangement joins TRBV15 to TRBJ1-2; D is possibly TRBD1 (5 bases). This CDR3 region has 16 residues. V gave up 6 bases and J gave up 4 bases, with 21 bases separating them. CDR1 and CDR2 (germline): LNHNV, YYDKDF (reference sequence). CDR3 loop: CATRKDSGTGSYGYTF. CDR3 coding DNA: TGTGCCACCAGAAAAGATTCCGGGACGGGCAGCTATGGCTACACCTTC.

The rearrangement uses TRBV27 and TRBJ2-3, with D unresolved. Trimming took off 7 bases at V and 4 bases at J, with 15 bases between the two ends. The germline V gene has CDR1 MNHEY and CDR2 SMNVEV (reference sequence). CDR3 length: 14 residues. Here the CDR3 DNA reads TGTGCCAGCACCCCCCTGGCGCTGGCAGATACGCAGTATTTT. Protein product: CASTPLALADTQYF.

V is TRBV6-5 and J is TRBJ2-7; D uncertain. This CDR3 spans 14 amino acids. V was shortened by 1 base and J by 1 base, with 8 bases between the two germline ends. Germline loops: CDR1 MNHEY, CDR2 SVGAGI. CDR3 residues: CASSYYGGSYEQYF. CDR3 sequence (DNA): TGTGCCAGCAGTTACTACGGTGGATCCTACGAGCAGTACTTC.

The chain carries TRBV6-5 and TRBJ1-1; D is unclear. Trimming took 3 bases from V and 7 from J, leaving 15 bases between them. This CDR3 is built from 14 residues. From germline, CDR1 is MNHEY and CDR2 SVGAGI. In DNA, the CDR3 is TGTGCCAGCAGTTATTCGTTGGGAGGAAGTGAAGCTTTCTTT. Protein product: CASSYSLGGSEAFF.

This sequence joins TRBV29-1 and TRBJ2-1; D may be TRBD1 (6 bases). The germline CDR1 and CDR2 sequences are SQVTM and ANQGSEA. V shed 3 bases and J shed 2 bases, with 17 bases lying between them. The CDR3 loop spans 16 amino acids. The CDR3 DNA sequence: TGCAGCGTTGACCATCCTGTTGGGGGCGCCTACAATGAGCAGTTCTTC. Its translation is CSVDHPVGGAYNEQFF.

The gene calls are TRBV7-8 and TRBJ1-5; D perhaps matches TRBD1 (5 bases). Trimming cost V 0 bases and J 5 bases, with 8 bases left between them. Germline CDR1 SGHVS, CDR2 FQNEAQ. The length of the CDR3 is 14 residues. In DNA, the CDR3 is TGTGCCAGCAGCTTAGCGTCAGGGTATCAGCCCCAGCATTTT. This encodes CASSLASGYQPQHF. Combining the CDR3 with reference TRBV7-8 and TRBJ1-5 gives the whole variable domain GAGVSQSPRYKVAKRGQDVALRCDPISGHVSLFWYQQALGQGPEFLTYFQNEAQLDKSGLPSDRFFAERPEGSVSTLKIQRTQQEDSAVYLCASSLASGYQPQHFGDGTRLSIL.

The V call is TRBV10-3, the J call TRBJ2-7, with 7 bases fitting TRBD2. CDR1 is ENHRY, CDR2 SYGVKD, per germline. There are 11 residues in the CDR3. Losses at the gene ends were 10 bases for V and 3 bases for J; bases not matched to a gene: 3. The DNA for the CDR3 is TGTGCCACCCGGGGGGACTACGAGCAGTACTTC. Translating it yields CATRGDYEQYF.

The chain uses TRBV7-9 and TRBJ2-7; D is possibly TRBD1 (6 bases). The V end lost 1 base, the J end lost 6 bases, and 10 bases lay between the germline ends. The germline V gene encodes CDR1 SEHNR and CDR2 FQNEAQ (reference sequence). The CDR3 runs to 13 residues. CDR3 region: CASSLGGLGEQYF. In nucleotides, the CDR3 is TGTGCCAGCAGCTTAGGGGGGCTCGGCGAGCAGTACTTC.

This rearrangement joins TRBV6-5 to TRBJ2-7; maybe TRBD2 (6 bases). Germline CDR1 MNHEY, CDR2 SVGAGI. V lost 5 bases and J lost 3, with 14 bases in between. The CDR3 is 14 residues long. CDR3 in DNA: TGTGCCAGCAGTACGGGACTCTTCCTCTACGAGCAGTACTTC. Its translation: CASSTGLFLYEQYF.

The CDR3 DNA sequence: TGTGCCAGTTCATTGACCAGGGAAACAGATACGCAGTATTTT. Its protein product is CASSLTRETDTQYF. The chain recombines TRBV19 with TRBJ2-3, with D maybe TRBD1 (5 bases). This CDR3 comprises 14 residues. V lost 8 bases and J 3 bases, leaving 15 bases between the germline ends. Germline-derived CDR1 and CDR2 are LNHDA and SQIVND (reference sequence).

The chain combines TRBV27 with TRBJ2-2; D is unresolved. CDR3 length: 13 residues. V gave up 5 bases and J gave up 3 bases, with 7 bases separating them. Looked up from germline, CDR1 is MNHEY and CDR2 is SMNVEV (reference sequence). In nucleotides, the CDR3 is TGTGCCAGCAGTGTACAGTACACCGGGGAGCTGTTTTTT. Translating it yields CASSVQYTGELFF.

V and J are TRBV4-1 and TRBJ1-1; tentatively, D is TRBD1 (6 bases). The CDR3 has 13 amino acids. Germline V CDR1 and CDR2: MGHRA, YSYEKL. V lost 10 bases and J 7 bases, leaving 19 bases between the germline ends. CDR3 sequence reads: CATATGFDNEAFF. DNA of the CDR3: TGCGCCACCGCAACAGGGTTTGATAATGAAGCTTTCTTT.

The CDR3 bases are TGTGCCACCTCGGGCCTCGCAGGGTCACCCCTCCACTTT. The encoded protein is CATSGLAGSPLHF. The V call is TRBV15, the J call TRBJ1-6, with D possibly TRBD1 on 5 matching bases. CDR3 length equals 13 residues. Germline assignment: CDR1 LNHNV and CDR2 YYDKDF (reference sequence). The V end lost 8 bases, the J end lost 10 bases, and 15 bases lay between the germline ends.

V is TRBV27 and J is TRBJ2-7; maybe TRBD1 (7 bases). V was trimmed by 3 bases and J by 13 bases, leaving 16 bases between them. The CDR3 runs 12 residues. Germline V gives CDR1 MNHEY, CDR2 SMNVEV (reference sequence). CDR3 in DNA: TGTGCCAGCAGTTTTGGAGGGGGCGATAGCTACTTC. Encoded protein: CASSFGGGDSYF.

The rearrangement uses TRBV10-3 and TRBJ2-1; TRBD1 matches at 8 bases. Trimming took 3 bases from V and 5 from J; bases not matched to a gene: 9. The CDR3 covers 16 residues. CDR1 ENHRY and CDR2 SYGVKD come from the germline V gene. The DNA of the CDR3 is TGTGCCATCAGTGAATACCGGACAGGGTACGACAATGAGCAGTTCTTC. Amino acids: CAISEYRTGYDNEQFF.

The genes are TRBV4-3 and TRBJ2-2; TRBD2 agrees at 8 bases. The germline V gene encodes CDR1 LGHNA and CDR2 YSLEER. This CDR3 region has 18 residues. V shed 4 bases and J 1 base; nucleotides not matched to a gene: 11. This chain's CDR3 is CASSPLGAGGRNTGELFF. The CDR3 region has the DNA TGCGCCAGCAGCCCCCTGGGGGCGGGGGGCCGGAACACCGGGGAGCTGTTTTTT.

This clone was seen a handful of times. This chain uses TRBV10-1 with TRBJ1-6; the D gene is possibly TRBD1 (6 bases). V lost 3 bases and J 6 bases, leaving 18 bases between the germline ends. Germline V CDR1 and CDR2: WNHNN, SYGVQD (reference sequence). The CDR3 consists of 17 residues. The CDR3 protein is CASSEIGGGRLNSPLHF. The CDR3 bases are TGCGCCAGCAGTGAAATCGGGGGGGGCAGGCTTAATTCACCCCTCCACTTT.

This chain connects TRBV6-1 to TRBJ2-5; no clear D. The CDR3 sequence is 15 residues long. The germline gives CDR1 MNHNS, CDR2 SASEGT. V was pared by 1 base and J by 4 bases, with 13 bases between. CDR3 residues: CASSEEVTSGETQYF. For the CDR3, the DNA is TGTGCCAGCAGTGAAGAAGTGACTTCGGGAGAGACCCAGTACTTC.

The chain uses TRBV5-4 and TRBJ2-1; D not certain. The CDR3 is 11 amino acids. Germline V CDR1 and CDR2: SGHNT, YYREEE (reference sequence). V lost 4 bases and J lost 5, with 4 bases in between. In nucleotides, the CDR3 is TGTGCCAGCAGCCTAGACAATGAGCAGTTCTTC. Translating gives CASSLDNEQFF.

This CDR3 is CASSWALAGGRDEQFF. The CDR3 region has the DNA TGCGCCAGCAGCTGGGCACTAGCGGGGGGGCGAGATGAGCAGTTCTTC. This chain connects TRBV5-1 to TRBJ2-1; 13 bases align to TRBD2. From germline, CDR1 is SGHRS and CDR2 YFSETQ. J gave up 8 bases and V 3 bases, and 8 bases lay outside the gene matches. This CDR3 is built from 16 residues. Full variable domain (rest looked up from reference TRBV5-1 and TRBJ2-1): KAGVTQTPRYLIKTRGQQVTLSCSPISGHRSVSWYQQTPGQGLQFLFEYFSETQRNKGNFPGRFSGRQFSNSRSEMNVSTLELGDSALYLCASSWALAGGRDEQFFGPGTRLTVL.